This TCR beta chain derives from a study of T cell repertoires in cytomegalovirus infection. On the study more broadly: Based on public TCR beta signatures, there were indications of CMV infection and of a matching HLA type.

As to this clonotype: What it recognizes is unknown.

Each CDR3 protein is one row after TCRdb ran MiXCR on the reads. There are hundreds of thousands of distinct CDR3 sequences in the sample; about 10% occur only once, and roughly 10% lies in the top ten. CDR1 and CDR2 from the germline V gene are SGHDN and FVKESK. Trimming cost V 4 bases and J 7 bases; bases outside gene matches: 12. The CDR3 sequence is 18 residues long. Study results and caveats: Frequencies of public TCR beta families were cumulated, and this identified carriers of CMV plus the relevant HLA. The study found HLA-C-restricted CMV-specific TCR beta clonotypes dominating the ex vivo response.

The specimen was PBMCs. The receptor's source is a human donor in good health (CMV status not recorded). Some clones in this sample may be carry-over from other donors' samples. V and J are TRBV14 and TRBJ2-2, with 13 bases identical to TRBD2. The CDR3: CASSPSGGLAGRYGELFF. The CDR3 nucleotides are TGTGCCAGCAGCCCTAGCGGGGGACTAGCGGGAAGATACGGGGAGCTGTTTTTT.